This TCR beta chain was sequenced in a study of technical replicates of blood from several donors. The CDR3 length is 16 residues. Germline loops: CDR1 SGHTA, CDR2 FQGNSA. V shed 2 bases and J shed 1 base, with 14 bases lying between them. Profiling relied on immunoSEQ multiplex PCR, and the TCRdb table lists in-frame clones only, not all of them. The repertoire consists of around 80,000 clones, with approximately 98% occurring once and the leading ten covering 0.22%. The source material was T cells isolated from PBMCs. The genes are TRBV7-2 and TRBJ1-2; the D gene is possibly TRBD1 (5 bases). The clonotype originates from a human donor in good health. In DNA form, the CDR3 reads TGTGCCAGCAGCTTATACCTCGGGGGAGATAACTATGGCTACACCTTC. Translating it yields CASSLYLGGDNYGYTF.